This TCR beta chain came from a study of blood T cell repertoires in COVID-19 (dated by TCRdb to 2019 to 2021). A note on the overall study: Collaborator samples came from the United States, Italy and Spain and covered acute and convalescent phases of COVID-19. The prospective study material was composed of cDNA or gDNA derived from T cells, B-cell-depleted T cells, or PBMCs. Deeply sampled blood TCRbeta repertoires from subjects exposed to, actively infected with, or recovered from COVID-19 were included in the dataset. The repertoires were released in a freely available public database intended as a resource for research on the immune response to SARS-CoV-2. Samples were obtained from the ongoing ImmuneRACE study (first 160 participants) and from some 1,200 subjects provided by 6 global collaborators. Nearly every sample came with metadata listing a de-identified subject ID, COVID-19 status, age in years and sex. Where available, HLA class I and class II types were taken from metadata supplied by the sample provider and were not determined by assay-based typing.

The investigation overall reported the following: Clinical and demographic metadata were provided uncurated, with the amount varying by source and participant.

The germline V end is reduced by 4 bases and the J end by 4 bases; junction bases left unmatched: 6. CDR1 and CDR2 are drawn from the germline V gene: MNHEY, SVGAGI. The CDR3 has 14 amino acids, counting the end cysteine and phenylalanine. Just the 42-base CDR3 DNA is kept, in frame starting at base 1. TCRbeta CDR3 regions were amplified from genomic DNA by means of the immunoSEQ Assay, a bias-controlled multiplex PCR. Under the source paper's analysis protocol: The number of nucleated cells in each sample was estimated from the amplification of reference gene primers within the assay. Sequence reads were collapsed and filtered to measure the absolute abundance of every unique TCRbeta CDR3 rearrangement. Productive Simpson clonality was computed per sample as the square root of Simpson's diversity index over productive rearrangements. TCRdb mirrors the immuneACCESS table, restricted to in-frame sequences. Some clones are absent from its copies; in checked studies, under half trace to an unresolved V gene, and the reason for the others is unknown. The V and J calls and clone size were taken over from that table, and D and trimming were inferred from the DNA. The sample table lists about 100,000 clones, 90% to 95% of them with a count of one. Approximately 15% of the sample is held by the ten biggest clonotypes.

Details on this clone: The antigen it binds to is not known. One base away there is no much larger clone; base qualities are not given.

Whole blood was collected in K2EDTA tubes by collaborating institutions according to the institutions' own protocols. For TCRbeta analysis, collaborators shipped samples in one of three forms: frozen whole blood, isolated PBMCs, or DNA extracted from either of those sample types. This clonotype originated in a man aged 45-60 years with acute or convalescent COVID-19. Rearrangement joined TRBV6-5 to TRBJ1-1; 7 junctional bases match TRBD1. Sequencing used peripheral blood. The CDR3 region has the sequence CASSSLTGTTEAFF. At the DNA level, the sequence is TGTGCCAGCAGTTCCCTGACAGGGACCACTGAAGCTTTCTTT.